This T cell receptor (beta chain) was obtained from a study of T cell repertoires in cytomegalovirus infection. Study-level information: Public TCR beta signature analysis indicated the presence of both CMV infection and matching HLA type.

The CDR3 consists of 16 residues. Per the germline V gene, CDR1 is MGHRA and CDR2 is YSYEKL. V was clipped by 3 bases and J by 4 bases; unmatched bases: 10. TCRdb ran MiXCR on the reads and lists one entry per CDR3 protein. The sample shows 740,000 or so distinct CDR3 sequences, 35% to 40% of them seen only once. The sequencing sample was made of PBMCs. The TCR comes from a human donor in good health (CMV status not recorded). Some clones in this sample may be carry-over from other donors' samples. The chain couples TRBV4-1 to TRBJ1-1; TRBD1 aligns across 8 bases. The CDR3 is CASSHDPPDRVTEAFF. In DNA form, the CDR3 reads TGCGCCAGCAGCCACGACCCTCCGGACAGGGTCACTGAAGCTTTCTTT.